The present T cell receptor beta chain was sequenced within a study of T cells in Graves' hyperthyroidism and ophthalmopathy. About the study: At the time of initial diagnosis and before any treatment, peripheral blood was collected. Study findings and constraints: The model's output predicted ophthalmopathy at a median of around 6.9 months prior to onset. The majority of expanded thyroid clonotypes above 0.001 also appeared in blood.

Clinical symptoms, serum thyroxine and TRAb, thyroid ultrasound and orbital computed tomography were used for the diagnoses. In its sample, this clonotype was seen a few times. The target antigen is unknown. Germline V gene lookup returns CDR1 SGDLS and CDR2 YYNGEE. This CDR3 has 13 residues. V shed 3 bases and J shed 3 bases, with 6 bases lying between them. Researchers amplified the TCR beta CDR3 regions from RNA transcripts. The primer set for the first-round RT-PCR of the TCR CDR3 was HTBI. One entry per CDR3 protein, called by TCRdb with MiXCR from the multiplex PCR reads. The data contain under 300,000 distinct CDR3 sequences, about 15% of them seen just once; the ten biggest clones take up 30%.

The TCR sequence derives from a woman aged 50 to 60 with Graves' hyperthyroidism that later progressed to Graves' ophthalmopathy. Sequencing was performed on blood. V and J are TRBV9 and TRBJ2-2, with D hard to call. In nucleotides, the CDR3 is TGTGCCAGCAGCGGTAGTCACACCGGGGAGCTGTTTTTT. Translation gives CASSGSHTGELFF.